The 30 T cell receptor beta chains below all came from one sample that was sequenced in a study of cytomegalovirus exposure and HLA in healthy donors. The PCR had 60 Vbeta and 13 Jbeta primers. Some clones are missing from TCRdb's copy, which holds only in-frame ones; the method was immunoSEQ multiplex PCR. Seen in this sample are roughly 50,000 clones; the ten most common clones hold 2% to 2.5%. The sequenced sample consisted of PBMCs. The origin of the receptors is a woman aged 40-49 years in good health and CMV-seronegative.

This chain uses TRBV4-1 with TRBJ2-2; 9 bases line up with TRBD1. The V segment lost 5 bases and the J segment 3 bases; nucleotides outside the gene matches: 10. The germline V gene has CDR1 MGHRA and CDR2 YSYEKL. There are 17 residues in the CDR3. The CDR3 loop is CASSWGLGQGYTGELFF. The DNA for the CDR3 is TGCGCCAGCAGCTGGGGCCTCGGACAGGGGTACACCGGGGAGCTGTTTTTT.

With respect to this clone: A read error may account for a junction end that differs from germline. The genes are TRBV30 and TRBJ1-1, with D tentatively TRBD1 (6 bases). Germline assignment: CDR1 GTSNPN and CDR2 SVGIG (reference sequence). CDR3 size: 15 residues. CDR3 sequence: CAWSLTGGINTEDFF. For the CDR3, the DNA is TGTGCCTGGAGTCTGACAGGAGGAATAAACACTGAAGATTTCTTT.

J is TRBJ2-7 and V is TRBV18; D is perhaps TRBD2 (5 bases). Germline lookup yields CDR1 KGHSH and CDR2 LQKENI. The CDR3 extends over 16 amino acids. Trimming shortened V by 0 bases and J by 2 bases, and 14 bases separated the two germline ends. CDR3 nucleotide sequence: TGTGCCAGCTCACCACCGTTAACGGGAAGCCCCTACGAGCAGTACTTC. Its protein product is CASSPPLTGSPYEQYF. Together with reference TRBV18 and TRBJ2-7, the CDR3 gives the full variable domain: NAGVMQNPRHLVRRRGQEARLRCSPMKGHSHVYWYRQLPEEGLKFMVYLQKENIIDESGMPKERFSAEFPKEGPSILRIQQVVRGDSAAYFCASSPPLTGSPYEQYFGPGTRLTVT.

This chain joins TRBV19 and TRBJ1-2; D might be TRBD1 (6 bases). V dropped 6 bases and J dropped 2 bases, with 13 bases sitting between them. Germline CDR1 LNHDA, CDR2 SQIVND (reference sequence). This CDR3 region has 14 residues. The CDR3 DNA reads TGTGCCAGTAGCTTCGGGGGGCCGAACTATGGCTACACCTTC. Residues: CASSFGGPNYGYTF.

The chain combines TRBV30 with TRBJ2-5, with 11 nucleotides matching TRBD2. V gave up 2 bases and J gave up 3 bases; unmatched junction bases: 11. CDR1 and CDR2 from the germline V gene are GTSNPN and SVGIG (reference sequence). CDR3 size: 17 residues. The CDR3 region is CAWSPRGLADSEETQYF. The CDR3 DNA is TGTGCCTGGAGTCCTAGGGGACTAGCGGATAGTGAAGAGACCCAGTACTTC.

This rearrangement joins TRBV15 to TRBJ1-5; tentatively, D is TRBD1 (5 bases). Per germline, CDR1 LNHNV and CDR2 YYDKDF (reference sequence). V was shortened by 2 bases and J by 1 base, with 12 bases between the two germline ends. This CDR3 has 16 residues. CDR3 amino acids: CATSRPNGGSNQPQHF. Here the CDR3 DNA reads TGTGCCACCAGCAGACCAAATGGGGGGAGCAATCAGCCCCAGCATTTT.

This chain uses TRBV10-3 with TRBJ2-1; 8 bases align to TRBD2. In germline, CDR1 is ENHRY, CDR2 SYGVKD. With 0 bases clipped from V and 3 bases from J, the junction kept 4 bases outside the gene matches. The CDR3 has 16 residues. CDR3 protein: CAISESAGGYYNEQFF. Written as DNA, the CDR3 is TGTGCCATCAGTGAGTCTGCGGGAGGATACTACAATGAGCAGTTCTTC.

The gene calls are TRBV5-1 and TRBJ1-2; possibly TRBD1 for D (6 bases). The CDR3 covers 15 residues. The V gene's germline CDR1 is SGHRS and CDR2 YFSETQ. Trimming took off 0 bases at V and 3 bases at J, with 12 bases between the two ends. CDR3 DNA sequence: TGCGCCAGCAGCTTGGCGCCAGGGGTGGACTATGGCTACACCTTC. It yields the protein CASSLAPGVDYGYTF.

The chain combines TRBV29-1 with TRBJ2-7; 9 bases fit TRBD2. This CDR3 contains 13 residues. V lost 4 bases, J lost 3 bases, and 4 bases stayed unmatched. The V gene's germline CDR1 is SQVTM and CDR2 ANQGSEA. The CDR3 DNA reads TGCAGCGTTGGCGGGGGGGCCCTCTACGAGCAGTACTTC. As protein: CSVGGGALYEQYF.

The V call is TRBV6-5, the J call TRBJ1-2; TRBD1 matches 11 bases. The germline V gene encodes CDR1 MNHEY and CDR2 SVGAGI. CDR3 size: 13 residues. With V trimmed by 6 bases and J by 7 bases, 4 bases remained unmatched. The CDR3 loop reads CASRGQGGTGYTF. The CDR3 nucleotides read TGTGCCAGCAGGGGACAGGGGGGAACTGGCTACACCTTC.

The CDR3 DNA reads TGTGCCAGCAGCTTGCCCCAGCGAGATACGCAGTATTTT. It codes for CASSLPQRDTQYF. This sequence joins TRBV7-9 and TRBJ2-3; D gene uncertain. The V gene lost 3 bases and the J gene lost 5 bases, with 9 bases spanning the gap. Germline V gene lookup returns CDR1 SEHNR and CDR2 FQNEAQ (reference sequence). The CDR3 sequence is 13 residues long.

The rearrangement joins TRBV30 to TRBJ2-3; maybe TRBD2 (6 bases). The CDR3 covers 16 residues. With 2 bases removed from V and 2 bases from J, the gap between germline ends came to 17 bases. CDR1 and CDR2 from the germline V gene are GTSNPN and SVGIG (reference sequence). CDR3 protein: CAWSHDRDSNTDTQYF. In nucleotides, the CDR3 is TGTGCCTGGAGTCACGACCGGGACTCCAACACAGATACGCAGTATTTT. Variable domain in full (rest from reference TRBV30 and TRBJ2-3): SQTIHQWPATLVQPVGSPLSLECTVEGTSNPNLYWYRQAAGRGLQLLFYSVGIGQISSEVPQNLSASRPQDRQFILSSKKLLLSDSGFYLCAWSHDRDSNTDTQYFGPGTRLTVL.

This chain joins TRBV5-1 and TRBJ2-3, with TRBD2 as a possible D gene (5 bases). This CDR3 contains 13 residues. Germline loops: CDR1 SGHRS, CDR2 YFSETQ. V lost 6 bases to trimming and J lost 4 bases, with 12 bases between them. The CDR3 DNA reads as TGCGCCAGCACAGGACTTGTCCCAGATACGCAGTATTTT. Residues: CASTGLVPDTQYF.

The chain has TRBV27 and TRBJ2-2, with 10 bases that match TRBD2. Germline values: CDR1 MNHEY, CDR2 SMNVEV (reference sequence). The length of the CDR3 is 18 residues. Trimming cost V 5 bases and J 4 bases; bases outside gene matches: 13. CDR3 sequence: CASSPQTLAGVLTGELFF. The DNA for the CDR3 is TGTGCCAGCAGTCCCCAGACCCTAGCGGGAGTGCTCACCGGGGAGCTGTTTTTT.

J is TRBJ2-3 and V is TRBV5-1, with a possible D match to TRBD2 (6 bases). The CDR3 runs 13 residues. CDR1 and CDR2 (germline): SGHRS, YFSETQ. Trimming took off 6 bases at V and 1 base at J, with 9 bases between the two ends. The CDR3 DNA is TGCGCCAGCAAGGCTAGCGGCACAGATACGCAGTATTTT. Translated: CASKASGTDTQYF.

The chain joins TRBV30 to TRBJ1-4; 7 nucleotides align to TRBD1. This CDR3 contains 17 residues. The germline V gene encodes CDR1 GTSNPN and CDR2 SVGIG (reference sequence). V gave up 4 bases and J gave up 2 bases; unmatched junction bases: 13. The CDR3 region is CAWNKGRDRRTNEKLFF. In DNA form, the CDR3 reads TGTGCCTGGAACAAGGGCCGGGACAGAAGGACTAATGAAAAACTGTTTTTT.

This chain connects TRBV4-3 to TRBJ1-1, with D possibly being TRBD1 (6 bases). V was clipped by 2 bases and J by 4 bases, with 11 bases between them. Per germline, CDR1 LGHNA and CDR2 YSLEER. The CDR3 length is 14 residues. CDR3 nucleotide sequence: TGCGCCAGCAGCCAAATGGGGGGGGCCACTGAAGCTTTCTTT. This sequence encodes CASSQMGGATEAFF.

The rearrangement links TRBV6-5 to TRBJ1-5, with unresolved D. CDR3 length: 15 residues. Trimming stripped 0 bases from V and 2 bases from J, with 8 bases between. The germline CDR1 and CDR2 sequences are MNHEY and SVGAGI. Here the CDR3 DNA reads TGTGCCAGCAGTTACTCGATGGCAGGCAATCAGCCCCAGCATTTT. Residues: CASSYSMAGNQPQHF.

CDR3 nucleotide sequence: TGCAGCGTTGACACAGGGAATGAAAAACTGTTTTTT. Protein sequence: CSVDTGNEKLFF. The chain has TRBV29-1 and TRBJ1-4, with D possibly TRBD1 on 6 matching bases. The ends were cut back, 3 bases at V and 5 bases at J, with 7 bases in the middle. Per germline, CDR1 SQVTM and CDR2 ANQGSEA. CDR3 length: 12 amino acids.

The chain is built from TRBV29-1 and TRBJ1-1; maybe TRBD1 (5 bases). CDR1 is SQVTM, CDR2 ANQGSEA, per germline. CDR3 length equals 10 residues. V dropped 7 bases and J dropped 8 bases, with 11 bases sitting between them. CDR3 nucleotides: TGCAGCGGGATTGGGGCAGAAGCTTTCTTT. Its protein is CSGIGAEAFF. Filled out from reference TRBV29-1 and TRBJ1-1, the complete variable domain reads SAVISQKPSRDICQRGTSLTIQCQVDSQVTMMFWYRQQPGQSLTLIATANQGSEATYESGFVIDKFPISRPNLTFSTLTVSNMSPEDSSIYLCSGIGAEAFFGQGTRLTVV.

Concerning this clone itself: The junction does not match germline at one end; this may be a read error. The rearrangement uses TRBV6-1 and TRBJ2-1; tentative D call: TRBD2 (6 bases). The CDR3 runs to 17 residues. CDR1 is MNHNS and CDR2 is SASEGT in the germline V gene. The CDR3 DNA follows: TGTGTCAGCAGTGAAGCGCCGGGTAGCGGTTCCTACAATGAGCAGTTCTTC. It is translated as CVSSEAPGSGSYNEQFF.

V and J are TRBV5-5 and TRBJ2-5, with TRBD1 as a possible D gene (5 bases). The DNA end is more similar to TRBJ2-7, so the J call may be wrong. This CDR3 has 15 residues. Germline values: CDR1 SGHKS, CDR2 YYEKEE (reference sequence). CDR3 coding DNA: TGTGCCAGCAGCCCCCAGGGCAGTAGCTCCTACGAGCAGTACTTC. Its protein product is CASSPQGSSSYEQYF.

The CDR3 loop reads CASSTAGDTEAFF. In DNA form, the CDR3 reads TGTGCCAGCAGTACCGCAGGGGACACTGAAGCTTTCTTT. The chain couples TRBV6-5 to TRBJ1-1; D possibly corresponds to TRBD1 (6 bases). Trimming removed 5 bases at V and 3 bases at J, with 10 bases between. The germline CDR1 and CDR2 sequences are MNHEY and SVGAGI. This CDR3 is 13 amino acids long.

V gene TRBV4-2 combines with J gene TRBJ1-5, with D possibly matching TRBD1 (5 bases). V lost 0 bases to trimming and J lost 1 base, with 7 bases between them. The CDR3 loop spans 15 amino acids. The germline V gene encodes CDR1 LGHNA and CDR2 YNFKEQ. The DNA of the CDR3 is TGTGCCAGCAGCCAAGATTCAGGGAGCAATCAGCCCCAGCATTTT. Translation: CASSQDSGSNQPQHF.

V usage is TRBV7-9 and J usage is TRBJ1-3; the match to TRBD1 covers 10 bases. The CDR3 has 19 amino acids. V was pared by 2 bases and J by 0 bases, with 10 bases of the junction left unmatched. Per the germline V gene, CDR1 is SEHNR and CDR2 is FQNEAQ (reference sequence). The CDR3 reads CASSLFLGQGTRSGNTIYF. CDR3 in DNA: TGTGCCAGCAGCTTATTCTTGGGACAGGGGACCCGCTCTGGAAACACCATATATTTT.

Written as DNA, the CDR3 is TGTGCCAGCTCTAAGGCCGACGGGGATAATTCACCCCTCCACTTT. Protein product: CASSKADGDNSPLHF. This chain links TRBV18 with TRBJ1-6; D is ambiguous. Trimming pared 6 bases from V and 5 bases from J, leaving 14 bases between. This CDR3 is 15 amino acids long. Looked up from germline, CDR1 is KGHSH and CDR2 is LQKENI.

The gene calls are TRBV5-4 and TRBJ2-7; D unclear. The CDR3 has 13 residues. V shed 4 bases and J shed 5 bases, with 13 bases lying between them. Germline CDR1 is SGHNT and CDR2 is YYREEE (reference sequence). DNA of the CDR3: TGTGCCAGCAGCCCGTCCGTGTATGACGAGCAGTACTTC. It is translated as CASSPSVYDEQYF.

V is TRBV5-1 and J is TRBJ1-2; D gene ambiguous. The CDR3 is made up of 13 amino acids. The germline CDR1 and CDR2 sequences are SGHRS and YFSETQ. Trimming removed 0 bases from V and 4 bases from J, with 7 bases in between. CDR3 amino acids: CASSLVQRYGYTF. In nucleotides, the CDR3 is TGCGCCAGCAGCTTGGTTCAGCGCTATGGCTACACCTTC.

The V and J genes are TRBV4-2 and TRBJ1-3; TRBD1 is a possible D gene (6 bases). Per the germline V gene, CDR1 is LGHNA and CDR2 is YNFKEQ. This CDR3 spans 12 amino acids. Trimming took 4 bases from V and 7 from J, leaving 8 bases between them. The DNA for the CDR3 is TGTGCCAGCAGCCCCCAGGGGAACACCATATATTTT. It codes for CASSPQGNTIYF.

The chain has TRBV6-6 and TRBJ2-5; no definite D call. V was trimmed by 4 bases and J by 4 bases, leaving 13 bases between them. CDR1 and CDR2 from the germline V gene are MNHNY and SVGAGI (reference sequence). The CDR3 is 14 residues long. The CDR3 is CASSSPQARETQYF. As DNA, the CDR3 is TGTGCCAGCAGTTCCCCGCAGGCCAGAGAGACCCAGTACTTC.